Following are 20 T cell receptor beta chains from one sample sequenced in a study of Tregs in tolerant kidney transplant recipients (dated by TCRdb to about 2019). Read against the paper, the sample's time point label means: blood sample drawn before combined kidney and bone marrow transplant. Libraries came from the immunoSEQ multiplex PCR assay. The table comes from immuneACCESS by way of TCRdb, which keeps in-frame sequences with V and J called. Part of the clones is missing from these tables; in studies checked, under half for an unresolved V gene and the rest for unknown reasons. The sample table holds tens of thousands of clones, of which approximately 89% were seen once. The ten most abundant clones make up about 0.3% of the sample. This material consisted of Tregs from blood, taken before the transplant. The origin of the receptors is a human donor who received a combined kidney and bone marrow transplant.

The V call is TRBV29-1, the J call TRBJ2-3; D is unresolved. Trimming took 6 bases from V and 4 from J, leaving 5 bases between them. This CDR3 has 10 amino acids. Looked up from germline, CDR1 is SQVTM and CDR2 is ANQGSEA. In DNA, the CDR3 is TGCAGCGTAGGAGCAGATACGCAGTATTTT. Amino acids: CSVGADTQYF.

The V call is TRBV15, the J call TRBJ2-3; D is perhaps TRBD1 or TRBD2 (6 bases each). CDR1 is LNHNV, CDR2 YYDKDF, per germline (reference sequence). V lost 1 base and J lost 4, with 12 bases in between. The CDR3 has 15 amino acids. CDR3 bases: TGTGCCACCAGCAGAGTTTGGGGGGCCCCAGATACGCAGTATTTT. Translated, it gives CATSRVWGAPDTQYF.

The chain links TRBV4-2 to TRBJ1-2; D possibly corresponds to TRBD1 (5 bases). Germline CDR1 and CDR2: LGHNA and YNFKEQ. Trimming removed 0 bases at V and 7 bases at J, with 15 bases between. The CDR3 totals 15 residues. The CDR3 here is CASSQDTRASGGYTF. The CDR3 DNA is TGTGCCAGCAGCCAAGATACCAGGGCCTCAGGTGGCTACACCTTC.

CDR3 in DNA: TGTGCCAGCAGGGACAGGCACTATGGCTACACCTTC. Translated: CASRDRHYGYTF. The V call is TRBV27, the J call TRBJ1-2, with TRBD1 matching over 7 bases. CDR1 is MNHEY, CDR2 SMNVEV, per germline (reference sequence). V lost 6 bases, J lost 3 bases, and 1 base stayed unmatched. There are 12 residues in the CDR3.

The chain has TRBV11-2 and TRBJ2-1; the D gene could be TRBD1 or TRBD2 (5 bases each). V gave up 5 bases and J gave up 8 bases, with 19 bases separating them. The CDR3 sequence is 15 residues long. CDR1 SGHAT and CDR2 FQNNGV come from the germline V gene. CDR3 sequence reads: CASSPGTVQGDEQFF. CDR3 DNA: TGTGCCAGCAGCCCGGGGACCGTACAAGGCGATGAGCAGTTCTTC.

The DNA for the CDR3 is TGTGCCATCAGTGAGAATACAGGGCTCAAAGATACGCAGTATTTT. This gives the protein CAISENTGLKDTQYF. The V call is TRBV10-3, the J call TRBJ2-3, with D tentatively TRBD1 (6 bases). Germline V gene lookup returns CDR1 ENHRY and CDR2 SYGVKD. CDR3 length: 15 residues. The germline V and J ends were trimmed by 2 bases and 5 bases, with 14 bases remaining between them.

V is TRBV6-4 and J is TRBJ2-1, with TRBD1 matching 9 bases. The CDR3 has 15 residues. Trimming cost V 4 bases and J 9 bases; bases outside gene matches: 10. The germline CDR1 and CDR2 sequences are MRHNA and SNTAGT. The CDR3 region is CASSGQGGSFGEQFF. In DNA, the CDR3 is TGTGCCAGCAGTGGACAGGGGGGATCTTTCGGTGAGCAGTTCTTC.

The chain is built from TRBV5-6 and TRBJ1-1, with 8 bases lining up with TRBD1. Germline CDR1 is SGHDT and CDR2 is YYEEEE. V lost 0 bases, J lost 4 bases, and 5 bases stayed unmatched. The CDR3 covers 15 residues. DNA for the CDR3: TGTGCCAGCAGCTTGGGACAGGGGCATGCCACTGAAGCTTTCTTT. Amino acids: CASSLGQGHATEAFF.

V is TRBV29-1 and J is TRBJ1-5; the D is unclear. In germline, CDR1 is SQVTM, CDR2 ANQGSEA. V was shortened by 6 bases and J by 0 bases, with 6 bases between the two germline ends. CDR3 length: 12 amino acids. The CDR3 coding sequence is TGCAGCGTCGGAGATAGCAATCAGCCCCAGCATTTT. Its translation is CSVGDSNQPQHF.

CDR3: CASTSRRTGRQPQHF. The CDR3 DNA sequence: TGTGCCAGCACCTCAAGGAGGACAGGGAGGCAGCCCCAGCATTTT. The chain uses TRBV28 and TRBJ1-5; TRBD1 aligns across 8 bases. Germline trimming cut 7 bases from V and 7 bases from J; bases unmatched to any gene: 12. This CDR3 is built from 15 residues. Germline V gene sequence: CDR1 MDHEN, CDR2 SYDVKM.

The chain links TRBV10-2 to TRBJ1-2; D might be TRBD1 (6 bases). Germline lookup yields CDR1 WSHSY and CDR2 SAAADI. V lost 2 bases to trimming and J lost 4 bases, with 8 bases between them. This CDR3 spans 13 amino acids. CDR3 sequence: CASSENRAYGYTF. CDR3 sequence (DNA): TGCGCCAGCAGTGAGAACAGGGCCTATGGCTACACCTTC.

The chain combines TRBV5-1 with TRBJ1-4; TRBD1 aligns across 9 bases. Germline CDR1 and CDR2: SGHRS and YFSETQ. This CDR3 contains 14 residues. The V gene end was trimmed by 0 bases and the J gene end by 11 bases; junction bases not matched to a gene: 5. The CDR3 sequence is CASSLGQGVDKLFF. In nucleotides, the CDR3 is TGCGCCAGCAGCTTGGGACAGGGGGTCGATAAACTGTTTTTT.

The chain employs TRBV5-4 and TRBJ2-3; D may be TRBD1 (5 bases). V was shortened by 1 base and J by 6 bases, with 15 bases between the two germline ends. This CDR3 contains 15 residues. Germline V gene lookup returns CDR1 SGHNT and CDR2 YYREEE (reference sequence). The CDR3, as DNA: TGTGCCAGCAGCTTGTGGTCCATTTCAGGGGATACGCAGTATTTT. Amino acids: CASSLWSISGDTQYF.

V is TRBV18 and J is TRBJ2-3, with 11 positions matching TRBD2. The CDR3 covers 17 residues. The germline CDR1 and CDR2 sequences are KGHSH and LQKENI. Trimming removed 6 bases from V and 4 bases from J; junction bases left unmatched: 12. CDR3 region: CASSQMTSGTGPDTQYF. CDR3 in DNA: TGTGCCAGCTCTCAGATGACTAGCGGGACGGGCCCAGATACGCAGTATTTT.

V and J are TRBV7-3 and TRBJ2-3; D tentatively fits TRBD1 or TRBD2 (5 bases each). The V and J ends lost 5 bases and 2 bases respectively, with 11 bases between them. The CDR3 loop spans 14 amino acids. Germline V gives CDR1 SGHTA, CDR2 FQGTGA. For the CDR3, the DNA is TGTGCCAGCAGCGCCCGGGACCACACAGATACGCAGTATTTT. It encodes CASSARDHTDTQYF.

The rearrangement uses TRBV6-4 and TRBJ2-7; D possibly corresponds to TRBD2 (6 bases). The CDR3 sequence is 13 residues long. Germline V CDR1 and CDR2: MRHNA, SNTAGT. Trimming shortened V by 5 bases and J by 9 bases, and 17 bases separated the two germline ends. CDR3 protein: CASSRDLPTGQYF. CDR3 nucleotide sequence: TGTGCCAGCAGTAGGGACTTGCCTACGGGGCAGTACTTC.

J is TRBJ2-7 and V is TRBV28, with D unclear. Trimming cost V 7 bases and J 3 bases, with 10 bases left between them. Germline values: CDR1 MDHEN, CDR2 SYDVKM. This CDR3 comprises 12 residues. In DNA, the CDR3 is TGTGCCAGCACGACTGCCAGCTACGAGCAGTACTTC. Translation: CASTTASYEQYF.

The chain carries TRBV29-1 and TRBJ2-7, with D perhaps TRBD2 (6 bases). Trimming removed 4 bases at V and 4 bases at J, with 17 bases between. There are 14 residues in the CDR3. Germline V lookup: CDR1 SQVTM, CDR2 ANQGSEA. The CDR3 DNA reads TGCAGCGTTGCGGGCGGGGTTCCCTCTTACGAGCAGTACTTC. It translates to CSVAGGVPSYEQYF.

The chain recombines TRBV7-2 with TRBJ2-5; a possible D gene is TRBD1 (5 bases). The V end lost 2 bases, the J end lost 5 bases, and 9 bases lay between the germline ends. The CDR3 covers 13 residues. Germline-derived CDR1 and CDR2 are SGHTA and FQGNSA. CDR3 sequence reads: CASSLQGWETQYF. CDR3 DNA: TGTGCCAGCAGCTTACAGGGTTGGGAGACCCAGTACTTC.

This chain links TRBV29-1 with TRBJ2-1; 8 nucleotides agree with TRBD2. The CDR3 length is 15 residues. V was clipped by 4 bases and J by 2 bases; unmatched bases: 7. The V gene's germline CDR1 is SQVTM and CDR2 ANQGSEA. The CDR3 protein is CSVVAAGGTYNEQFF. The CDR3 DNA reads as TGCAGCGTTGTGGCGGCGGGAGGAACCTACAATGAGCAGTTCTTC.